This T cell receptor beta chain was observed in a study of CD8 T cells in ankylosing spondylitis. This clonotype has a handful of counts. Its target is unknown. Study-level findings and limits: In ankylosing spondylitis blood, a motif of several highly homologous TCR beta variants appeared characteristic.

The CDR3 loop spans 14 amino acids. Trimming took 5 bases from V and 8 from J, leaving 18 bases between them. Germline lookup yields CDR1 SGHAT and CDR2 FQNNGV. The authors made TCR beta libraries by quantitative 5'-RACE with molecular barcodes. Each CDR3 protein is one row after TCRdb ran MiXCR on the 5' RACE reads. The profile shows 700,000 to 1,000,000 distinct CDR3 sequences, 12% of them singletons. Sample: blood, either unsorted or a sorted T cell fraction (not recorded which). The chain carries TRBV11-2 and TRBJ1-1, with D perhaps TRBD1 (5 bases). The clonotype originates from a male donor with ankylosing spondylitis. As DNA, the CDR3 is TGTGCCAGCAGCCAAGATGCCCAGGGTTTGGAAGCTTTCTTT. Encoded protein: CASSQDAQGLEAFF.